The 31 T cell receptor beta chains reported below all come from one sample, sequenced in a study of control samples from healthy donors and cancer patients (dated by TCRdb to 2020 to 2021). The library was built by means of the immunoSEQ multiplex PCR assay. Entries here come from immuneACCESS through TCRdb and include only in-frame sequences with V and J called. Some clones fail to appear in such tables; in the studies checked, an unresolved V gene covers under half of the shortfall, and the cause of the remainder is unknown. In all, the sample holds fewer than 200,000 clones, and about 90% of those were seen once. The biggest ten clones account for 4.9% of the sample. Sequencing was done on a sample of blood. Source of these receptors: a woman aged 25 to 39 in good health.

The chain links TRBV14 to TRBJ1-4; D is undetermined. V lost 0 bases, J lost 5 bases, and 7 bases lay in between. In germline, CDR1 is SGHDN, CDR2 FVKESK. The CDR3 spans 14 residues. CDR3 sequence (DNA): TGTGCCAGCAGCCAAGATTTTACCAATGAAAAACTGTTTTTT. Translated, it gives CASSQDFTNEKLFF.

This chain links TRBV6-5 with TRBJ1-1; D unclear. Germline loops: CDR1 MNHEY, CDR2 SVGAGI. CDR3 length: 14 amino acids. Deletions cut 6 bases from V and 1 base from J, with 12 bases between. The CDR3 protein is CASRYHGKNTEAFF. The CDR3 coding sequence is TGTGCCAGCAGATACCATGGGAAGAACACTGAAGCTTTCTTT.

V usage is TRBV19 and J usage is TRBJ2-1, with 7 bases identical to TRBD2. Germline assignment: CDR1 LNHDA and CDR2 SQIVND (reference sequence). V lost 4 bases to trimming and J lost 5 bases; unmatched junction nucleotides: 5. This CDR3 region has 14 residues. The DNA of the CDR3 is TGTGCCAGTAGTACCCGGGACTACAACAATGAGCAGTTCTTC. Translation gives CASSTRDYNNEQFF.

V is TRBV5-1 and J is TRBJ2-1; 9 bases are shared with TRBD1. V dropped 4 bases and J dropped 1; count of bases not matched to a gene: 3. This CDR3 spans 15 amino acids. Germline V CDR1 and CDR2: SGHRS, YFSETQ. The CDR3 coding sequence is TGCGCCAGCAGCCGGACAGGGGAGTCCTACAATGAGCAGTTCTTC. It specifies CASSRTGESYNEQFF.

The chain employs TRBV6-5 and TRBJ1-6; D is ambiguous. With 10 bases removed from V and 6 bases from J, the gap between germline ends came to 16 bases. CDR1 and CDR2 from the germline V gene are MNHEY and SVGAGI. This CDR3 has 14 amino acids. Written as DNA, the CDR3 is TGTGCCACTTATAACCGCGTGCCTAATTCACCCCTCCACTTT. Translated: CATYNRVPNSPLHF.

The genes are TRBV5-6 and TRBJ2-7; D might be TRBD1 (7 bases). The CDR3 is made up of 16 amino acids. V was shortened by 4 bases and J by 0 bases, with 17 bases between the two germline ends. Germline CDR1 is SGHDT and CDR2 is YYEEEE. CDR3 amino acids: CASSGGTALFSYEQYF. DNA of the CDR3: TGTGCCAGCAGCGGAGGGACAGCGCTTTTCTCCTACGAGCAGTACTTC.

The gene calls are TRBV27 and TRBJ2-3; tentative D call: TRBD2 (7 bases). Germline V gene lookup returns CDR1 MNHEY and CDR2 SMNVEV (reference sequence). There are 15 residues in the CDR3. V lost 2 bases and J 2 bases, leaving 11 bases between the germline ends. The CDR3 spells CASSLGGAITDTQYF. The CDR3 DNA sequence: TGTGCCAGCAGTTTAGGGGGGGCGATCACAGATACGCAGTATTTT.

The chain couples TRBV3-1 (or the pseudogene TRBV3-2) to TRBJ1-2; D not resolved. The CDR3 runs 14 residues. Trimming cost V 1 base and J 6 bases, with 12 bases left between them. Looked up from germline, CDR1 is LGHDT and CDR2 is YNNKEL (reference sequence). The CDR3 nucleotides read TGTGCCAGCAGCCAAGGTGGGAGGGCACATGGCTACACCTTC. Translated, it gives CASSQGGRAHGYTF.

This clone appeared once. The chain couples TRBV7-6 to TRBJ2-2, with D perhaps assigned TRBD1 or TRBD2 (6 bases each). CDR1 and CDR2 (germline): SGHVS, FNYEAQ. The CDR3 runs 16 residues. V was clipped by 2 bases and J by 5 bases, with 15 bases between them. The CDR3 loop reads CASSLYGGVITGELFF. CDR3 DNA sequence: TGTGCCAGCAGCTTATACGGGGGCGTAATAACCGGGGAGCTGTTTTTT.

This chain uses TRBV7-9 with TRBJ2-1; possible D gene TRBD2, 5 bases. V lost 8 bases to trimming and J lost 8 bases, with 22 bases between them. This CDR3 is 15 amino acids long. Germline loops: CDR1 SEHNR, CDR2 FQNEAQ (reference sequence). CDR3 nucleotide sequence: TGTGCCAGCGGCCAAACGGGCGGAGAGGGCTATGAGCAGTTCTTC. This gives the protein CASGQTGGEGYEQFF.

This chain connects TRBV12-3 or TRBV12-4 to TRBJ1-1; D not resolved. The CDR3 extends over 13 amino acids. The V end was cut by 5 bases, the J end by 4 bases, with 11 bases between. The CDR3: CASSIGPRTEAFF. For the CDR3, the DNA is TGTGCCAGCAGTATAGGACCGCGCACTGAAGCTTTCTTT.

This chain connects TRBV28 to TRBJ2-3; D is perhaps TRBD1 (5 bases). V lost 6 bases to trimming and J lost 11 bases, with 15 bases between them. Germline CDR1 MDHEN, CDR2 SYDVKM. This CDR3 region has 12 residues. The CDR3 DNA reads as TGTGCCAGCAGCTCTGGACAACCCCGGCAGTATTTT. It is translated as CASSSGQPRQYF.

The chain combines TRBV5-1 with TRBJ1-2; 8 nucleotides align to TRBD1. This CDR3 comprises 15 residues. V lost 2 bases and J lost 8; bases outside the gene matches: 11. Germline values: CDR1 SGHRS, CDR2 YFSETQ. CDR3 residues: CASSLDRAGTGGYTF. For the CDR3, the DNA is TGCGCCAGCAGCTTAGACCGGGCGGGGACAGGAGGCTACACCTTC. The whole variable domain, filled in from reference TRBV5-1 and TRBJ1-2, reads KAGVTQTPRYLIKTRGQQVTLSCSPISGHRSVSWYQQTPGQGLQFLFEYFSETQRNKGNFPGRFSGRQFSNSRSEMNVSTLELGDSALYLCASSLDRAGTGGYTFGSGTRLTVV.

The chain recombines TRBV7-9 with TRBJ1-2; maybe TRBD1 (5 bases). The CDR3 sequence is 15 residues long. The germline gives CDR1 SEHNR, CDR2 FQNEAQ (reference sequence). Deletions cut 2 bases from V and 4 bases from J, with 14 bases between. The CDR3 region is CASSLIPDTGYGYTF. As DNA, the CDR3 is TGTGCCAGCAGCTTAATCCCGGACACCGGCTATGGCTACACCTTC.

This chain's CDR3 is CASSSTANTEAFF. The CDR3 coding sequence is TGTGCCAGCAGTTCGACAGCGAACACTGAAGCTTTCTTT. The V gene is TRBV27, the J gene TRBJ1-1; a weak D match, TRBD1 (5 bases). The CDR3 loop spans 13 amino acids. Trimming pared 4 bases from V and 1 base from J, leaving 7 bases between. CDR1 and CDR2 from the germline V gene are MNHEY and SMNVEV (reference sequence).

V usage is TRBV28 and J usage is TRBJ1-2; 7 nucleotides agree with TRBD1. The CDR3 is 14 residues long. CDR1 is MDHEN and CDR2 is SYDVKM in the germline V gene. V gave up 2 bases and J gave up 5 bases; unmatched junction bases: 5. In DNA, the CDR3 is TGTGCCAGCAGTTTAGGGACAGACTTTTATGGCTACACCTTC. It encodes CASSLGTDFYGYTF.

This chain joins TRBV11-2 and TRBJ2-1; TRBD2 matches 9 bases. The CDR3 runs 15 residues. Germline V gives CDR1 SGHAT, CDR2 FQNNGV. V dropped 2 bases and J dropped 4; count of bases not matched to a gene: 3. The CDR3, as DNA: TGTGCCAGCAGCTTACGACTAGCGGTTTACAATGAGCAGTTCTTC. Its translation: CASSLRLAVYNEQFF.

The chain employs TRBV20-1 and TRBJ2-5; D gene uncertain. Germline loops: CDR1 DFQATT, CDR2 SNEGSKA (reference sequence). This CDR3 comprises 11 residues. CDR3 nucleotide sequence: TGCAGCGTTCTAGGGCAAGAGACCCAGTACTTC. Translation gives CSVLGQETQYF.

CDR3 sequence: CASSLGLGEKFF. CDR3 sequence (DNA): TGTGCCAGCAGCTTAGGACTGGGGGAAAAGTTCTTC. This chain links TRBV7-9 with TRBJ2-1; D is possibly TRBD1 or TRBD2 (5 bases each). V lost 1 base to trimming and J lost 14 bases, with 12 bases between them. From germline, CDR1 is SEHNR and CDR2 FQNEAQ (reference sequence). This CDR3 comprises 12 residues.

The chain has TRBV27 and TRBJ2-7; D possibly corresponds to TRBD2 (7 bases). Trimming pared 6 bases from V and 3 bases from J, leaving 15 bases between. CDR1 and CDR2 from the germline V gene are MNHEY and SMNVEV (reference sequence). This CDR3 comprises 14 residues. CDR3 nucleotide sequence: TGTGCCAGCAGGTCCCGGGGGGCGGTCTACGAGCAGTACTTC. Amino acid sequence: CASRSRGAVYEQYF.

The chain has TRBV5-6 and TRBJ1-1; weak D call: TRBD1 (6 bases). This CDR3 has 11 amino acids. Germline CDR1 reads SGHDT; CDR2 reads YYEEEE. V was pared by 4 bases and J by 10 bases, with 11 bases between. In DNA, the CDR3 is TGTGCCAGCAGCCTGGAGGGGGTAGCTTTCTTT. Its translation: CASSLEGVAFF.

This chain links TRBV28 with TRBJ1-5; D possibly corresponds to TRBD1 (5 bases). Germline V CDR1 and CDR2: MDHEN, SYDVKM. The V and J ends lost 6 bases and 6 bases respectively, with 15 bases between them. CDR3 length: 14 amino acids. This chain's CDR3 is CASSNYQGTQPQHF. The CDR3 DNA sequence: TGTGCCAGCAGCAACTACCAGGGAACTCAGCCCCAGCATTTT. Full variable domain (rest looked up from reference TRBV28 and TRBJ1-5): DVKVTQSSRYLVKRTGEKVFLECVQDMDHENMFWYRQDPGLGLRLIYFSYDVKMKEKGDIPEGYSVSREKKERFSLILESASTNQTSMYLCASSNYQGTQPQHFGDGTRLSIL.

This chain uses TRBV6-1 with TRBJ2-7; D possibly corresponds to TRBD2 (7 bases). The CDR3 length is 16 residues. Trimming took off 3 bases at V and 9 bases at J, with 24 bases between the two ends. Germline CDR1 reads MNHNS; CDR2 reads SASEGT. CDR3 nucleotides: TGTGCCAGCAGTGAGGGAGGGAGGGCCAGGGGAGGGAGGCAGTACTTC. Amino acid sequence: CASSEGGRARGGRQYF.

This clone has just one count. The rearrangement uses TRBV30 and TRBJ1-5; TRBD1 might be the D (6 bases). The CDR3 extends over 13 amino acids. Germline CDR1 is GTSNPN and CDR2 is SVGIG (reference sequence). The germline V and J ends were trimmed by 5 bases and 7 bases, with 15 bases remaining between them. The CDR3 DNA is TGTGCCTGGTCGGGGGGCCCCAGCCAGCCCCAGCATTTT. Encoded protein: CAWSGGPSQPQHF.

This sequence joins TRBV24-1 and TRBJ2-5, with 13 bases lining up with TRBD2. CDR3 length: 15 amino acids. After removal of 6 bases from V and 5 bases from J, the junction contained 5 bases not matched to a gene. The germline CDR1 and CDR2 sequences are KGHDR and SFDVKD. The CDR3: CATSRTSGGRETQYF. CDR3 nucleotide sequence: TGTGCCACCAGTAGGACTAGCGGGGGTCGCGAGACCCAGTACTTC.

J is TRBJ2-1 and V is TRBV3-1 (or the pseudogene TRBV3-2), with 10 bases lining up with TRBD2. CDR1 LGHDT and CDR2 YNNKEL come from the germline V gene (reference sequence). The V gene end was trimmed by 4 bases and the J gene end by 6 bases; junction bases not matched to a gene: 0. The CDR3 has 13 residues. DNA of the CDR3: TGTGCCAGCAGCCTAGCGGGGGGCAATGAGCAGTTCTTC. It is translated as CASSLAGGNEQFF.

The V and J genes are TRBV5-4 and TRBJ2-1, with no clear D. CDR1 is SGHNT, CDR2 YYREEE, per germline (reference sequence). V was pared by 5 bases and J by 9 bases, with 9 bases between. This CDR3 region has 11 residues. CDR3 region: CASSFTTEQFF. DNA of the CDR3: TGTGCCAGCAGTTTCACTACTGAGCAGTTCTTC.

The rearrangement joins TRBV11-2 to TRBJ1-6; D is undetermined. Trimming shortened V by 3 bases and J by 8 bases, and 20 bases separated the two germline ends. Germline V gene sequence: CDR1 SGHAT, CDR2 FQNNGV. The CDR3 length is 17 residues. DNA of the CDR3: TGTGCCAGCAGCTTGGCCCCATACCATTCTAGGGATTCACCCCTCCACTTT. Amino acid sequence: CASSLAPYHSRDSPLHF.

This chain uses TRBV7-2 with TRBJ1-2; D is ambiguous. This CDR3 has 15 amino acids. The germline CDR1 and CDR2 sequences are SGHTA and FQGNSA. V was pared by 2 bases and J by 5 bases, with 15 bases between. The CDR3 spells CASSLSRSTPYGYTF. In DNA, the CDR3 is TGTGCCAGCAGCTTATCCCGCTCAACTCCATATGGCTACACCTTC. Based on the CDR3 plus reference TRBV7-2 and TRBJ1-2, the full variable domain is GAGVSQSPSNKVTEKGKDVELRCDPISGHTALYWYRQSLGQGLEFLIYFQGNSAPDKSGLPSDRFSAERTGGSVSTLTIQRTQQEDSAVYLCASSLSRSTPYGYTFGSGTRLTVV.

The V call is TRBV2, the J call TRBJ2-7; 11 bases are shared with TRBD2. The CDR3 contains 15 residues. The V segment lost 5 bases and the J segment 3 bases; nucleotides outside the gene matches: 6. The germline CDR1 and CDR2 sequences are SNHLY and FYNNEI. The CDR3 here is CASSTPGLADYEQYV. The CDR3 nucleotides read TGTGCCAGCAGTACACCGGGACTAGCGGACTACGAGCAGTACGTC.

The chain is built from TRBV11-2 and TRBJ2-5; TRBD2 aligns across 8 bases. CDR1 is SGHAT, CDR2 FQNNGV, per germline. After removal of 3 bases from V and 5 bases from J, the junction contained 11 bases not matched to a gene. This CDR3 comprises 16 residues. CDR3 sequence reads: CASSFTPAGARETQYF. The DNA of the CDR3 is TGTGCCAGCAGCTTTACTCCAGCGGGAGCGAGGGAGACCCAGTACTTC. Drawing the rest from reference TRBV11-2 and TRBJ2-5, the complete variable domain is EAGVAQSPRYKIIEKRQSVAFWCNPISGHATLYWYQQILGQGPKLLIQFQNNGVVDDSQLPKDRFSAERLKGVDSTLKIQPAKLEDSAVYLCASSFTPAGARETQYFGPGTRLLVL.